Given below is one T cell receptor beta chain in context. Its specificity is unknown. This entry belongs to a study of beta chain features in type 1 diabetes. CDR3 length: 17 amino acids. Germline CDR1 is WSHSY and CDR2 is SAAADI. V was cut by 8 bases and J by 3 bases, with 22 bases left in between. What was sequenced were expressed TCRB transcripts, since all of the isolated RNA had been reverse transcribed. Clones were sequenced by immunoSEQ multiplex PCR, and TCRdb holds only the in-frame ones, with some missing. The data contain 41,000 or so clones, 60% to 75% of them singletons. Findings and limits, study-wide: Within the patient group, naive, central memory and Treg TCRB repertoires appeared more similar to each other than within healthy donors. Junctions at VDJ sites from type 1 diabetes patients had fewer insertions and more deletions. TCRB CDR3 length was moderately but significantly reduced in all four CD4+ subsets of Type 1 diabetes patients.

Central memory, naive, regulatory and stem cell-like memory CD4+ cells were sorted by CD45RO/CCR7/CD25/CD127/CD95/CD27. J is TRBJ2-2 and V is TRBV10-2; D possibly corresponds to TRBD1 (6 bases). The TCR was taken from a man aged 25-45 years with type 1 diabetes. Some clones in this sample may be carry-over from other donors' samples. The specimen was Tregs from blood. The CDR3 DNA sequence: TGCGCCAGCCGAACGCACCAGGGGCCCGAATACACCGGGGAGCTGTTTTTT. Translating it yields CASRTHQGPEYTGELFF.